These T cell receptor beta chains were read from a single sample in a study of T cell repertoires in cytomegalovirus infection. One entry per CDR3 protein, called by TCRdb with MiXCR from the reads. This sample has about 530,000 distinct CDR3 sequences, with more than 20% found just once. Sequencing was carried out using PBMCs. The source is a human donor in good health (CMV status not recorded). Some clones in this sample may be carry-over from other donors' samples. Both conserved end residues are part of each CDR3. A D gene is named only where the DNA matches it firmly. Some rows mark clone size as missing; the rest say once, few, many or name a class of expanded clone.

v_gene	d_gene	j_gene	abundance	CDR3nt	CDR3aa
TRBV2	-	TRBJ1-2	-	TGTGCCAGCAGTTACTCGAGGTGGGGTGACTATGGCTACACCTTC	CASSYSRWGDYGYTF
TRBV4-1	TRBD2	TRBJ2-1	once	TGCGCCAGCAGCCAAGAAGGCGGGAGCTCCTACAATGAGCAGTTCTTC	CASSQEGGSSYNEQFF
TRBV29-1	-	TRBJ2-5	few	TGCAGCGGCTCAGGTCGGGAAGAGACCCAGTACTTC	CSGSGREETQYF
TRBV6-2/TRBV6-3	TRBD1	TRBJ2-3	few	TGTGCCAGCAGGTCGAGACAGGGGACCACAGATACGCAGTATTTT	CASRSRQGTTDTQYF
TRBV19	-	TRBJ2-3	-	TGTGCCAGTAGTCTCGGGATTAGCACAGATACGCAGTATTTT	CASSLGISTDTQYF
TRBV7-8	TRBD2	TRBJ2-5	many	TGTGCCAGCAGCATCGGACTAGCGGGAGGGCCCTTAGAGACCCAGTACTTC	CASSIGLAGGPLETQYF
TRBV29-1	-	TRBJ1-1	-	TGCAGCGTTGCAGTGGGGATCTTGGGCACTGAAGCTTTCTTT	CSVAVGILGTEAFF
TRBV20-1	TRBD2	TRBJ2-1	-	TGCAGTGCTAGAGATCCTAGCGGGCTCAATGAGCAGTTCTTC	CSARDPSGLNEQFF
TRBV7-2	TRBD2	TRBJ2-5	many	TGTGCCAGCAGCTCCTCCGGGACTAGCGGGGGAGGGACCCAGTACTTC	CASSSSGTSGGGTQYF
TRBV6-1	TRBD1	TRBJ1-1	few	TGTGCCAGCATTTCGGGACAGGGGTCACTTGAAGCTTTCTTT	CASISGQGSLEAFF
TRBV28	-	TRBJ1-1	many	TGTGCCAGCGCCGGACAGACGAACACTGAAGCTTTCTTT	CASAGQTNTEAFF
TRBV6-1	TRBD1	TRBJ1-4	-	TGTGCCAGCAGTGATTGGGACAGGGGCGCAACTAATGAAAAACTGTTTTTT	CASSDWDRGATNEKLFF
TRBV7-2	TRBD2	TRBJ2-7	-	TGTGCCAGCAGCTGGAGTAGCGGGAGGGCAGGGCATGAGCAGTACTTC	CASSWSSGRAGHEQYF
TRBV9	-	TRBJ2-1	-	TGTGCCAGCAGCGTAGAAGCTAGTTCCTACAATGAGCAGTTCTTC	CASSVEASSYNEQFF
TRBV28	TRBD2	TRBJ2-2	few	TGTGCCAGCTCAGCCCCGGGAGGCACCGGGGAGCTGTTTTTT	CASSAPGGTGELFF
TRBV6-2/TRBV6-3	TRBD1	TRBJ2-7	few	TGTGCCAGCAGTGACAGGGGAGAGCAGTACTTC	CASSDRGEQYF
TRBV19	-	TRBJ2-2	few	TGTGCCAGTAGCCCACTACTTAGCGCCGGGGAGCTGTTTTTT	CASSPLLSAGELFF
TRBV6-6	TRBD1	TRBJ2-2	-	TGTGCCAGCAGTTACTCGGGACAGACGACTTTCACCGGGGAGCTGTTTTTT	CASSYSGQTTFTGELFF
TRBV29-1	-	TRBJ1-2	-	TGCAGCGTCGTGTCCCTCTATGGCTACACCTTC	CSVVSLYGYTF
TRBV7-3	-	TRBJ2-5	-	TGTGCCAGCAGCTTCGGAGCCACGGAGACCCAGTACTTC	CASSFGATETQYF
TRBV7-3	-	TRBJ1-2	few	TGTGCCAGCAGCACCGGGGGGGGTAACTATGGCTACACCTTC	CASSTGGGNYGYTF
TRBV7-2	-	TRBJ2-3	many	TGTGCCAGCACCCAAGGCCCAGATACGCAGTATTTT	CASTQGPDTQYF
TRBV24-1	TRBD2	TRBJ2-1	-	TGTGCCACCAGTGACCCGACTAGCGGGAGGTCCTACAATGAGCAGTTCTTC	CATSDPTSGRSYNEQFF
TRBV6-1	-	TRBJ1-5	-	TGTGCCAGCAGTCAGATCCCCCAACACAATCAGCCCCAGCATTTT	CASSQIPQHNQPQHF
TRBV6-5	TRBD1	TRBJ2-6	-	TGTGCCAGCAGTTACGGGACAGGGCTCTCTGGGGCCAACGTCCTGACTTTC	CASSYGTGLSGANVLTF
TRBV28	-	TRBJ1-1	few	TGTGCCAGCAACTTACAGGGTGGGACTGAAGCTTTCTTT	CASNLQGGTEAFF
TRBV7-9	TRBD2	TRBJ2-1	many	TGTGCCAGCAGCGAAGAAAGCGGGAGACTATACAATGAGCAGTTCTTC	CASSEESGRLYNEQFF
TRBV6-5	-	TRBJ2-5	few	TGTGCCAGCAGTTACTCTATGGCCCAAGAGACCCAGTACTTC	CASSYSMAQETQYF
TRBV7-2	-	TRBJ2-7	few	TGTGCCAGCAGCCATTCCCCCTACGAGCAGTACTTC	CASSHSPYEQYF
TRBV6-6	-	TRBJ1-1	few	TGTGCCAGCAGTTACTCTCTCGGACGGAACACTGAAGCTTTCTTT	CASSYSLGRNTEAFF
TRBV7-8	-	TRBJ2-3	-	TGTGCCAGCAGCTTACGGGGGCTATGGGTAGATACGCAGTATTTT	CASSLRGLWVDTQYF
TRBV9	-	TRBJ2-7	-	TGTGCCAGCAGCCGAACCTACGGGGCAAGGAGCTCCTACGAGCAGTACTTC	CASSRTYGARSSYEQYF
TRBV30	-	TRBJ1-4	few	TGTGCCTGGAGAGGGCAGCCATCTAATGAAAAACTGTTTTTT	CAWRGQPSNEKLFF
TRBV4-1	-	TRBJ2-2	-	TGCGCCAGCAGCCAAAAGACCGGGGAGCTGTTTTTT	CASSQKTGELFF
TRBV15	TRBD2	TRBJ2-5	-	TGTGCCACCAGTACCCGGGGGGGAAAGACCCAGTACTTC	CATSTRGGKTQYF
TRBV7-9	-	TRBJ1-1	few	TGTGCCAGCAGCATAACAGGGTTGAACACTGAAGCTTTCTTT	CASSITGLNTEAFF